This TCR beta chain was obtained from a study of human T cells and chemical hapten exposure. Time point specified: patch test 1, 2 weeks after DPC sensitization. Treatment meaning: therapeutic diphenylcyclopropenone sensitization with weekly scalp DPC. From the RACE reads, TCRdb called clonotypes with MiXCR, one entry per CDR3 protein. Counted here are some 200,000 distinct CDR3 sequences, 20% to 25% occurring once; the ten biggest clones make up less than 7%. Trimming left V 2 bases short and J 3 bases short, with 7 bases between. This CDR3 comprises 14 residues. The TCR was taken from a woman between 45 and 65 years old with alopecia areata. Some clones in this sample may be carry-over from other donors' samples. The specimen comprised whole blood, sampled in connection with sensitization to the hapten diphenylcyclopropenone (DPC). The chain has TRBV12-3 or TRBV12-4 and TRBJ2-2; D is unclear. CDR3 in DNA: TGTGCCAGCAGTTTATCTGGGTACACCGGGGAGCTGTTTTTT. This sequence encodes CASSLSGYTGELFF.